The 19 T cell receptor beta chains below all came from one sample that was sequenced in a study of cytomegalovirus exposure and HLA in healthy donors. Some clones are missing from TCRdb's copy, which holds only in-frame ones; the method was immunoSEQ multiplex PCR. The data hold more than 65,000 clones, with approximately 93% observed a single time. Sample: PBMCs. These receptors all stem from a man aged 18 to 30 in good health and CMV-seronegative.

This chain links TRBV10-3 with TRBJ1-6, with a possible D match to TRBD1 (6 bases). CDR1 ENHRY and CDR2 SYGVKD come from the germline V gene. V was cut by 6 bases and J by 4 bases, with 10 bases left in between. The CDR3 has 14 residues. This chain's CDR3 is CAISRGQYNSPLHF. The CDR3 nucleotides are TGTGCCATCAGCCGAGGACAGTATAATTCACCCCTCCACTTT.

The chain employs TRBV2 and TRBJ1-2; D call uncertain. Germline V gene data show CDR1 as SNHLY and CDR2 as FYNNEI. V was cut by 10 bases and J by 9 bases, with 15 bases left in between. The CDR3 is 11 amino acids. The DNA for the CDR3 is TGTGCCACTCGGGAGGGAACCAGCTACACCTTC. Amino acid sequence: CATREGTSYTF.

The rearrangement uses TRBV10-3 and TRBJ1-4; a possible D gene is TRBD1 (5 bases). Trimming took off 5 bases at V and 4 bases at J, with 11 bases between the two ends. This CDR3 region has 14 residues. Germline loops: CDR1 ENHRY, CDR2 SYGVKD. The CDR3 loop is CAISNQGNNEKLFF. The CDR3 DNA reads as TGTGCCATCAGTAACCAGGGTAATAATGAAAAACTGTTTTTT.

The rearrangement joins TRBV10-2 to TRBJ2-3, with 7 bases fitting TRBD1. V lost 4 bases to trimming and J lost 2 bases; unmatched junction nucleotides: 9. The length of the CDR3 is 16 residues. Germline V lookup: CDR1 WSHSY, CDR2 SAAADI. CDR3 DNA: TGCGCCAGCAGTGGACAGGGATTATCTGTCACAGATACGCAGTATTTT. Protein product: CASSGQGLSVTDTQYF.

The chain recombines TRBV19 with TRBJ1-5, with 7 bases fitting TRBD1. Germline assignment: CDR1 LNHDA and CDR2 SQIVND (reference sequence). This CDR3 is 17 amino acids long. The ends lost 6 bases at V and 5 bases at J; junction bases unmatched: 16. DNA for the CDR3: TGTGCCAGTAGGCTGATACAGGGGTCCCTACGCGATCAGCCCCAGCATTTT. This gives the protein CASRLIQGSLRDQPQHF.

This chain's CDR3 is CASSLTGSSNQPQHF. DNA for the CDR3: TGTGCCAGTAGCCTGACAGGGTCTAGCAATCAGCCCCAGCATTTT. The rearrangement links TRBV19 to TRBJ1-5; 7 bases line up with TRBD1. V was clipped by 6 bases and J by 0 bases; unmatched bases: 5. Germline lookup yields CDR1 LNHDA and CDR2 SQIVND (reference sequence). This CDR3 has 15 amino acids.

Only one count was recorded for this clone. CDR3 DNA sequence: TGTGCCAGCGGTTCTTGCAGGGGTGGAAACACCATATATTTT. This sequence encodes CASGSCRGGNTIYF. This chain joins TRBV6-4 and TRBJ1-3, with D possibly TRBD1 on 6 matching bases. CDR3 length: 14 residues. CDR1 MRHNA and CDR2 SNTAGT come from the germline V gene. Trimming took off 8 bases at V and 3 bases at J, with 14 bases between the two ends.

V gene TRBV6-4 combines with J gene TRBJ2-6, with D perhaps TRBD2 (6 bases). Trimming removed 6 bases from V and 1 base from J, with 13 bases in between. The CDR3 totals 16 residues. The germline CDR1 and CDR2 sequences are MRHNA and SNTAGT. This CDR3 is CASSPPGESGANVLTF. CDR3 DNA: TGTGCCAGCAGCCCCCCGGGGGAATCTGGGGCCAACGTCCTGACTTTC.

The chain recombines TRBV7-2 with TRBJ2-5; D unresolved. CDR1 and CDR2 (germline): SGHTA, FQGNSA. The CDR3 spans 11 residues. Trimming shortened V by 6 bases and J by 4 bases, and 6 bases separated the two germline ends. CDR3 residues: CASRFRETQYF. The CDR3 region has the DNA TGTGCCAGCAGGTTTCGAGAGACCCAGTACTTC.

V gene TRBV2 combines with J gene TRBJ2-7; 10 bases map to TRBD1. Trimming took 8 bases from V and 6 from J; bases not matched to a gene: 10. Germline lookup yields CDR1 SNHLY and CDR2 FYNNEI. CDR3 length equals 14 residues. The DNA of the CDR3 is TGTGCCAGCCGTTCCGGGACAGGGGTGGGCGAGCAGTACTTC. It is translated as CASRSGTGVGEQYF.

V and J are TRBV5-4 and TRBJ2-5, with 11 nucleotides matching TRBD1. The CDR3 has 17 residues. V was pared by 4 bases and J by 4 bases, with 12 bases of the junction left unmatched. The germline V gene encodes CDR1 SGHNT and CDR2 YYREEE (reference sequence). The CDR3: CASSTGTGGSGGETQYF. The CDR3 nucleotides are TGTGCCAGCAGCACAGGGACAGGGGGATCTGGGGGAGAGACCCAGTACTTC.

The chain carries TRBV27 and TRBJ2-4; D is perhaps TRBD1 (6 bases). The CDR3 sequence is 14 residues long. V was cut by 4 bases and J by 8 bases, with 15 bases left in between. CDR1 MNHEY and CDR2 SMNVEV come from the germline V gene (reference sequence). As DNA, the CDR3 is TGTGCCAGCAGTTCGTACAGGGATATGGACATTCAGTACTTC. Protein product: CASSSYRDMDIQYF.

The rearrangement uses TRBV11-2 and TRBJ2-5; D is perhaps TRBD1 (5 bases). Germline values: CDR1 SGHAT, CDR2 FQNNGV. Trimming took off 3 bases at V and 3 bases at J, with 14 bases between the two ends. This CDR3 spans 15 amino acids. This CDR3 is CASSFFLQAKETQYF. CDR3 sequence (DNA): TGTGCCAGCAGCTTTTTTTTACAGGCGAAAGAGACCCAGTACTTC.

V and J are TRBV7-3 and TRBJ2-7; possibly TRBD1 for D (7 bases). Trimming removed 2 bases at V and 4 bases at J, with 15 bases between. From germline, CDR1 is SGHTA and CDR2 FQGTGA. The CDR3 is 15 amino acids. The CDR3 spells CASSLQGGIAYEQYF. The CDR3 nucleotides are TGTGCCAGCAGCTTACAGGGGGGAATAGCTTACGAGCAGTACTTC.

The chain joins TRBV5-4 to TRBJ1-1; the D is unclear. The V gene lost 2 bases and the J gene lost 0 bases, with 11 bases spanning the gap. The germline gives CDR1 SGHNT, CDR2 YYREEE (reference sequence). The CDR3 totals 15 residues. CDR3 DNA: TGTGCCAGCAGCTTTCCGGGGAGAATGAACACTGAAGCTTTCTTT. This gives the protein CASSFPGRMNTEAFF.

The chain couples TRBV10-2 to TRBJ1-5, with a possible D match to TRBD1 (5 bases). Trimming took 0 bases from V and 0 from J, leaving 6 bases between them. The V gene's germline CDR1 is WSHSY and CDR2 SAAADI. The CDR3 runs 15 residues. CDR3 region: CASSESRVSNQPQHF. The CDR3 DNA reads TGCGCCAGCAGTGAGTCCAGGGTTAGCAATCAGCCCCAGCATTTT.

The chain recombines TRBV27 with TRBJ2-4; D is perhaps TRBD1 (5 bases). The CDR3 is made up of 15 amino acids. CDR1 and CDR2 from the germline V gene are MNHEY and SMNVEV (reference sequence). Trimming pared 5 bases from V and 7 bases from J, leaving 18 bases between. The CDR3 region has the DNA TGTGCCAGCAGTCGCACAGGTCCCTTTGGGAACATTCAGTACTTC. It codes for CASSRTGPFGNIQYF.

The chain recombines TRBV2 with TRBJ1-6; D might be TRBD1 (6 bases). V shed 7 bases and J shed 6 bases, with 10 bases lying between them. The germline gives CDR1 SNHLY, CDR2 FYNNEI. The CDR3 length is 13 residues. Written as DNA, the CDR3 is TGTGCCAGCACCGGACAGATTAATTCACCCCTCCACTTT. Protein: CASTGQINSPLHF.

This clone showed up just a few times. This chain joins TRBV6-1 and TRBJ2-1, with 11 bases aligning to TRBD2. Germline assignment: CDR1 MNHNS and CDR2 SASEGT. The CDR3 sequence is 15 residues long. V shed 0 bases, J shed 6 bases, and the junction held 1 base outside the gene matches. The CDR3 DNA reads as TGTGCCAGCAGTGAAGCTAGCGGGGGGGCCAATGAGCAGTTCTTC. This sequence encodes CASSEASGGANEQFF.